Ten or more counts support the clone carrying this T cell receptor beta chain. Its target is unknown. This specimen belongs to a study of Graves' ophthalmopathy and Graves' hyperthyroidism. General observations from the study: In blood appeared most of the expanded thyroid clonotypes whose frequency exceeded 0.001.

For repertoire sequencing, the TCR beta CDR3 regions were amplified from RNA transcripts. An opening RT-PCR round employed HTBI primers and preceded a second-round multiplex PCR. MiXCR, run by TCRdb on the multiplex PCR reads, gives a single entry per CDR3 protein. The data show about 370,000 distinct CDR3 sequences, with roughly a sixth seen just once and 2.4% held by the top ten. CDR3 size: 14 residues. Germline CDR1 and CDR2: MNHEY and SVGAGI. J lost 4 bases, V lost 2 bases, and 4 bases had no gene match. Among the exclusions were patients with other autoimmune diseases, uncontrolled infections, pregnancy or lactation.

The clonotype originates from an adult woman with stable Graves' hyperthyroidism. The sequenced sample was peripheral blood. This chain uses TRBV6-5 with TRBJ1-1; 7 bases match TRBD1. The CDR3 bases are TGTGCCAGCAGTTACAGACAGGGCGGCACTGAAGCTTTCTTT. Encoded protein: CASSYRQGGTEAFF.